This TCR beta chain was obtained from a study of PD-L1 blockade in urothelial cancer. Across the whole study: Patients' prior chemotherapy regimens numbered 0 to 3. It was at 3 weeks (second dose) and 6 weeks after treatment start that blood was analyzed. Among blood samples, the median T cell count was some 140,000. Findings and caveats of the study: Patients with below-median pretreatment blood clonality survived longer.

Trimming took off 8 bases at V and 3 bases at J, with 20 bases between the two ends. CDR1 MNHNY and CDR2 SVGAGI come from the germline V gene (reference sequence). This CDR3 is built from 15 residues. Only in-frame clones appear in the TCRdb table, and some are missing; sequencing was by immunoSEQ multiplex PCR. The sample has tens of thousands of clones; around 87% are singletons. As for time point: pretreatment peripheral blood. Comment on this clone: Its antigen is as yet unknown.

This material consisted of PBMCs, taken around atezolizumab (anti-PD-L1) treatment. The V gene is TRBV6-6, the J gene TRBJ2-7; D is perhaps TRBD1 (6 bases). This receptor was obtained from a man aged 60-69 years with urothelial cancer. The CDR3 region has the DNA TGTGCCAGCCGAACCCCCACAGGGAGCCTCTACGAGCAGTACTTC. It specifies CASRTPTGSLYEQYF.